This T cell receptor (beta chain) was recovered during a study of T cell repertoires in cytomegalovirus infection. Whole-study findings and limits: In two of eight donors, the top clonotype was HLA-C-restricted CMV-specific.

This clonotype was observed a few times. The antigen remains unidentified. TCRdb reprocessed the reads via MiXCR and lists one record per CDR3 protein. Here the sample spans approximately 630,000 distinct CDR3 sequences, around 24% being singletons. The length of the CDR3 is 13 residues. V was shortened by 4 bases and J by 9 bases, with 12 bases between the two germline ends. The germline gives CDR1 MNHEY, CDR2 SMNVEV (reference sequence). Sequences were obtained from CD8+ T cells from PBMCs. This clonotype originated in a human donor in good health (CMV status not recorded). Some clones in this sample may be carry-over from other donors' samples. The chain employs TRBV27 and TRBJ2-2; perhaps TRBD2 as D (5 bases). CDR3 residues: CASSYDYGWELFF. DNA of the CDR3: TGTGCCAGCAGTTATGACTATGGATGGGAGCTGTTTTTT.